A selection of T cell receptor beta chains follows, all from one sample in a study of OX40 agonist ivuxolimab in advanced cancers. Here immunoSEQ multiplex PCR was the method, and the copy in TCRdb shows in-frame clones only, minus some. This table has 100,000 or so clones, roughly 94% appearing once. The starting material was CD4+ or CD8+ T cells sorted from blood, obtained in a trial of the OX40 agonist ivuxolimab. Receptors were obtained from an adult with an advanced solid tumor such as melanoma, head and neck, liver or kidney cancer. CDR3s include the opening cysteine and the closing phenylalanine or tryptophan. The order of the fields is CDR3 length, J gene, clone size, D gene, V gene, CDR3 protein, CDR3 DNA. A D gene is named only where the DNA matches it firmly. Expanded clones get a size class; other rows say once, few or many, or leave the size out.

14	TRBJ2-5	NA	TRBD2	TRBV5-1	CASSVLAGGETQYF	TGCGCCAGCAGCGTCCTAGCGGGAGGAGAGACCCAGTACTTC
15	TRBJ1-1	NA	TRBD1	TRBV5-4	CASSLHDRGGTEAFF	TGTGCCAGCAGTCTTCACGACAGGGGGGGCACTGAAGCTTTCTTT
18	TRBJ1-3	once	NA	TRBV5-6	CASSLAGKSSFSGNTIYF	TGTGCCAGCAGCTTGGCAGGCAAAAGTTCGTTCTCTGGAAACACCATATATTTT
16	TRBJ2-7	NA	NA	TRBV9	CASSVAPTKGGYEQYF	TGTGCCAGCAGCGTAGCTCCAACAAAAGGGGGCTACGAGCAGTACTTC
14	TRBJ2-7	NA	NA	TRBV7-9	CASSLEGRPYEQYF	TGTGCCAGCAGCTTAGAGGGGCGCCCGTACGAGCAGTACTTC
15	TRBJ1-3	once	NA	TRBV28	CASSFTHGSGNTIYF	TGTGCCAGCAGTTTTACGCATGGCTCTGGAAACACCATATATTTT
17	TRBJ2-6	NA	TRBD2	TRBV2	CASSEQRGVPGANVLTF	TGTGCCAGCAGTGAACAGCGGGGGGTACCTGGGGCCAACGTCCTGACTTTC
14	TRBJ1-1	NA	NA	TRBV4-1	CASSRGAMNTEAFF	TGCGCCAGCAGCCGTGGGGCTATGAACACTGAAGCTTTCTTT
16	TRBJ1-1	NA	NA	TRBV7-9	CASSVSGRTVNTEAFF	TGTGCCAGCAGCGTTAGTGGCCGAACGGTGAACACTGAAGCTTTCTTT
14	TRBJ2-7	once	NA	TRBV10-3	CAISEVGTVREQYF	TGTGCCATCAGTGAGGTAGGGACCGTCCGCGAGCAGTACTTC
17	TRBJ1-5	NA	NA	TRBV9	CASSVVTGSLSNQPQHF	TGTGCCAGCAGCGTAGTAACTGGGTCCCTCAGCAATCAGCCCCAGCATTTT
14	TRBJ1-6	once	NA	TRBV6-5	CASTYGRWQSPLHF	TGTGCCAGCACCTACGGACGTTGGCAATCACCCCTCCACTTT
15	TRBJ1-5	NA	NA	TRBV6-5	CASSYSVRGNQPQHF	TGTGCCAGCAGTTACTCGGTCAGGGGCAATCAGCCCCAGCATTTT
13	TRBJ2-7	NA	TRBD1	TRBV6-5	CASGGTGTYEQYF	TGTGCCAGCGGGGGGACAGGGACCTACGAGCAGTACTTC
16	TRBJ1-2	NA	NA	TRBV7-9	CASSYREPGGNYGYTF	TGTGCCAGCAGCTATAGGGAGCCTGGAGGGAACTATGGCTACACCTTC
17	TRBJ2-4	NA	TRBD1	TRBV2	CASSYQQGSTSKNIQYF	TGTGCCAGCAGCTATCAACAGGGGTCGACGTCCAAAAACATTCAGTACTTC
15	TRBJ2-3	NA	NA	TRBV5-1	CASSPGGGTTDTQYF	TGCGCCAGCAGCCCTGGTGGGGGCACAACAGATACGCAGTATTTT
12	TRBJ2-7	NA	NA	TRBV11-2	CASSLGWGEQYF	TGTGCCAGCAGCTTAGGATGGGGGGAGCAGTACTTC
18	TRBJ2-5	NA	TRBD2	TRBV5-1	CASSAGGLTSGGAETQYF	TGCGCCAGCAGCGCTGGTGGCCTGACTAGCGGGGGGGCGGAGACCCAGTACTTC
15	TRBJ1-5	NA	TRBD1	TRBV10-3	CAISAGQGVNQPQHF	TGTGCCATCAGTGCCGGACAGGGAGTTAATCAGCCCCAGCATTTT
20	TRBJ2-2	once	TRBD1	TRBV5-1	CASSCTGTGMRVGTTGELFF	TGCGCCAGCAGCTGCACCGGGACAGGGATGAGGGTAGGTACTACCGGGGAGCTGTTTTTT
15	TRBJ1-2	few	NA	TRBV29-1	CSVQGATAINYGYTF	TGCAGCGTCCAAGGGGCCACCGCCATCAACTATGGCTACACCTTC
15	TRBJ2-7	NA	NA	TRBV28	CASSLLGTLSYEQYF	TGTGCCAGCAGTTTATTAGGGACGCTATCCTACGAGCAGTACTTC
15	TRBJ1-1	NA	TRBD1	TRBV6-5	CASSLGQAMNTEAFF	TGTGCCAGCAGTCTTGGACAGGCAATGAACACTGAAGCTTTCTTT
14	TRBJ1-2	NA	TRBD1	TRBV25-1	CASSEGQGKYGYTF	TGTGCCAGCAGTGAGGGACAGGGGAAATATGGCTACACCTTC
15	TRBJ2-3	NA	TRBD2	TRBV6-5	CASRLRDYRTDTQYF	TGTGCCAGCAGACTCCGGGACTATCGCACAGATACGCAGTATTTT
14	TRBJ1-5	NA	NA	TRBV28	CASIKSGGNQPQHF	TGTGCCAGCATCAAGTCCGGGGGCAATCAGCCCCAGCATTTT
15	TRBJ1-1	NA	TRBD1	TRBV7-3	CASSPGQVMNTEAFF	TGTGCCAGCAGCCCAGGACAGGTAATGAACACTGAAGCTTTCTTT
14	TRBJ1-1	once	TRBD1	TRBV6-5	CASRAQGARTEAFF	TGTGCCAGCAGAGCACAGGGGGCGCGAACTGAAGCTTTCTTT
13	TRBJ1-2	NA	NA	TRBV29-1	CSVARDSPYGYTF	TGCAGCGTTGCTCGGGACTCTCCGTATGGCTACACCTTC
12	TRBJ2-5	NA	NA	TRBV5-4	CASSLAGKRQYF	TGTGCCAGCAGCTTGGCCGGAAAACGGCAGTACTTC
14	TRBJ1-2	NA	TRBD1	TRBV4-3	CASSQGTADGGYTF	TGCGCCAGCAGCCAGGGGACAGCAGATGGGGGCTACACCTTC
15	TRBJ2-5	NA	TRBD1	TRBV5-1	CASSTGTGRPETQYF	TGCGCCAGCAGCACCGGGACAGGGAGGCCGGAGACCCAGTACTTC
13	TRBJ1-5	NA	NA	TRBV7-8	CASSLSSNQPQHF	TGTGCCAGCAGCTTAAGTAGCAATCAGCCCCAGCATTTT
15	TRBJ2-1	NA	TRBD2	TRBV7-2	CASSFPSGSYNEQFF	TGTGCCAGCAGCTTCCCTAGCGGCTCCTACAATGAGCAGTTCTTC
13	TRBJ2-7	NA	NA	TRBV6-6	CASSSRPEYEQYF	TGTGCCAGCAGCTCGAGGCCGGAGTACGAGCAGTACTTC
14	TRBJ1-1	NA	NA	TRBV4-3	CASSQVTANTEAFF	TGCGCCAGCAGCCAAGTCACAGCGAACACTGAAGCTTTCTTT
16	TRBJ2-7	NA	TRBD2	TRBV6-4	CASSDSGREGLDEQYF	TGTGCCAGCAGTGACTCAGGGCGGGAGGGCCTTGACGAGCAGTACTTC
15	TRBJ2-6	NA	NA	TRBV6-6	CASSYSTSGANVLTF	TGTGCCAGCAGTTACTCCACTTCTGGGGCCAACGTCCTGACTTTC
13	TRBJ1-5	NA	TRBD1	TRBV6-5	CASRTGSNQPQHF	TGTGCCAGCAGGACAGGGAGCAATCAGCCCCAGCATTTT
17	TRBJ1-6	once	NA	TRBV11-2	CASSYGTSSSYNSPLHF	TGTGCCAGCAGTTACGGGACTTCAAGCTCCTATAATTCACCCCTCCACTTT
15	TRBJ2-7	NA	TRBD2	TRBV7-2	CASSLGTSGSGEQYF	TGTGCCAGCAGCTTAGGAACCAGCGGGAGTGGCGAGCAGTACTTC
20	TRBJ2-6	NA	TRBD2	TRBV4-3	CASSPKPPIAGPPGANVLTF	TGCGCCAGCAGCCCGAAGCCGCCAATAGCGGGACCACCTGGGGCCAACGTCCTGACTTTC
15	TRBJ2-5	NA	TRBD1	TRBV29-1	CSARDRGGFKETQYF	TGCAGCGCACGGGACAGGGGCGGGTTCAAGGAGACCCAGTACTTC
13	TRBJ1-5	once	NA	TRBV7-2	CASSLQGNQPQHF	TGTGCCAGCAGCTTACAGGGGAATCAGCCCCAGCATTTT
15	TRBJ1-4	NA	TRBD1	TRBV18	CASSPQGGGGEKLFF	TGTGCCAGCTCACCACAAGGGGGCGGAGGTGAAAAACTGTTTTTT
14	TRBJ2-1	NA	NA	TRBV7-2	CASSYRRQTNEQFF	TGTGCCAGCAGCTATCGACGGCAGACGAATGAGCAGTTCTTC
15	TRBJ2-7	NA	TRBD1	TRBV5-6	CASSLGQGNSYEQYF	TGTGCCAGCAGCTTGGGACAGGGGAACTCCTACGAGCAGTACTTC
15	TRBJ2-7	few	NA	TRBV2	CASSARWSSRHEQYF	TGTGCCAGCAGTGCGAGGTGGTCCAGCCGGCACGAGCAGTACTTC
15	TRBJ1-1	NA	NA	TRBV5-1	CASSLESRRIDEAFF	TGCGCCAGCAGCTTGGAGAGTAGACGGATTGATGAAGCTTTCTTT
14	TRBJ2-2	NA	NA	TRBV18	CASSTPAGHGELFF	TGTGCCAGCTCTACCCCAGCGGGTCACGGGGAGCTGTTTTTT
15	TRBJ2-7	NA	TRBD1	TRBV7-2	CASSFDRASSYEQYF	TGTGCCAGCAGCTTCGACAGGGCGAGCTCCTACGAGCAGTACTTC
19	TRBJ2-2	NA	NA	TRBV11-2	CASSLGAPDMDGNTGELFF	TGTGCCAGCAGCTTAGGGGCTCCCGACATGGACGGTAACACCGGGGAGCTGTTTTTT
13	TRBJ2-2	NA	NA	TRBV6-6	CASRLMNTGELFF	TGTGCCAGCAGACTAATGAACACCGGGGAGCTGTTTTTT
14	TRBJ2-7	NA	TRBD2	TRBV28	CASSAGTSYYEQYF	TGTGCCAGCAGTGCCGGGACTAGCTACTACGAGCAGTACTTC